Described below is a single TCR beta chain sequence and its context. What antigen it recognizes has not been identified. Base quality data are lacking; no much larger clone is found one base away. The data were taken from a study of T cell responses to AZD1222 COVID-19 vaccine (dated by TCRdb to about 2021). About the study as a whole: TCR sequencing was performed for 230 to 250 trial participants, of whom about 200 were given two doses of AZD1222 and around 25 were given two doses of MenACWY control vaccine. Enrollment into the trials was organized by age into subgroups of 18-55, 56-69 and 70-plus years, and those subgroups contained approximately 160, 26 and 62 TCR-sequenced participants, respectively. Beyond this particular receptor, the publication reports: Most participants were white British and females outnumbered males, and the authors suggested that clonal diversity may have been underestimated. Because no samples from the day 14 peak response were available, repertoires could be characterized only after the peak T cell response. The 56-69-year group was small, and its depth increase did not reach significance, likely because of low power. The whole spike protein was spanned by vaccine-associated CD4 TCRs, and dominant responses were seen in regions 160-218 and 743-854. Nearly half of unique spike-specific TCRs reportedly recognized epitopes outside regions mutated in the B.1.351 and B.1.1.7 variants. A significant rise in spike-specific TCR breadth and depth was observed after two AZD1222 doses relative to day 0 and relative to MenACWY recipients. Conclusions about previously exposed vaccinees are limited because only six or seven AZD1222 recipients were SARS-CoV-2 seropositive at baseline.

Based on the germline V gene, the CDR1 and CDR2 sequences are SGHAT and FQNNGV. The CDR3 runs 15 residues from the cysteine to the phenylalanine. This entry keeps only the CDR3 DNA: 45 bases, framed from base 1. Relative to germline, V is 5 bases shorter and J is 0 bases shorter, with 10 bases between their ends. The CDR3 regions of human TCRbeta chains were analyzed by immunosequencing. The source study handled its data this way. Repertoire TCRs were checked for matches against a reference library of SARS-CoV-2-specific TCRs that had been generated using the MIRA antigen-specificity platform. Breadth meant the fraction of unique TCRs that were SARS-CoV-2-associated, whereas depth meant the fraction of total T cells that were SARS-CoV-2-associated. Using the MIRA data, every spike-specific TCR was mapped to the spike region that the TCR reacted to and assigned to either a CD4 or a CD8 class. Log10-transformed breadth and depth values were compared by one-way ANOVA with Sidak's multiple comparisons tests. The clones in this table, taken by TCRdb from immuneACCESS, are in-frame only. Not every clone is retained; where verified, under half of the shortfall comes from an unresolved V gene, and the cause of the rest is unknown. That table supplies the V and J calls and clone size; D and trimming were determined from the DNA. Within this sample are roughly 86,000 clones, with around 85% of them counted one time only. The top ten clonotypes cover over 3.5% of the sample.

Taken with the paper, the label for time point translates to: about 28 days (+/-7) after the second vaccine dose. Because spike-specific TCR depth and breadth did not differ between the two schedules, AZD1222 recipients who got a second dose at roughly 4 weeks were pooled with those who got a second dose at roughly 12 weeks. Samples from vaccinated people were obtained from the UK trials COV001 and COV002, which included a single-blind randomized controlled phase 2/3 trial of AZD1222 (ChAdOx1 nCoV-19) in healthy adults. For TCRbeta chain sequencing, PBMC samples were collected from trial participants at day 0 and at day 28 after the second dose.

This material consisted of peripheral blood, taken 28 days after the second AZD1222 dose. This receptor chain uses TRBV11-2 and TRBJ2-2, with the D call perhaps TRBD1 or TRBD2, each one matching 5 bases. This TCR came from an adult who received the AZD1222 COVID-19 vaccine. The CDR3 reads as follows: CASSPGRSNTGELFF. Here is the DNA: TGTGCCAGCAGCCCGGGACGATCGAACACCGGGGAGCTGTTTTTT.